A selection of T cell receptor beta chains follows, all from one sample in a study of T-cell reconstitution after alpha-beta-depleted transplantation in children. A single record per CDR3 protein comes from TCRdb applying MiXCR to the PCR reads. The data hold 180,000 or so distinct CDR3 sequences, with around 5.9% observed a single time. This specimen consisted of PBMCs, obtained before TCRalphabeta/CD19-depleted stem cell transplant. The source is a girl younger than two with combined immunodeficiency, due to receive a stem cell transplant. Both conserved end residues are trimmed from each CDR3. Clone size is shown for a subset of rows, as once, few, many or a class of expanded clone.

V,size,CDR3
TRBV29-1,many,SGSGAADTQY
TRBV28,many,ASSSGPDSPYNEQF
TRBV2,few,ASSLQGATYSNQPQH
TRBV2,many,ASSEFAYEQY
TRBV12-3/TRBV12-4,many,ASSLPSYNEQF
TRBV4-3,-,ASSPSRGASEETQY
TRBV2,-,ASTSQAGGDYEQY
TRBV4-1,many,ASSPSLRRGETQY
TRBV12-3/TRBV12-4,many,ASSFLTSSPYGYT
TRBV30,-,AWSVLTGSYNEQF
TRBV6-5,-,ASSYSGRTPSYEQY
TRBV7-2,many,ASSQSLGTIYNEQF
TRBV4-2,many,ASSPPGGSYEQY
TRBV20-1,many,SVGQWRSLLNEQY
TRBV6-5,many,ASSFGPQETQY
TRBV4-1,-,ASSQDLRQGNYGYT
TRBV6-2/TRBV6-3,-,ASSELGEFWPQH
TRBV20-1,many,SASRNEQF
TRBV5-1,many,ASSLGQLTDTQY
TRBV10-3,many,AIKASANTGELF
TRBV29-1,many,SVERRTGELF
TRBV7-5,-,ISVSEPPAGSRYGYT
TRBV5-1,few,ASSLEPPSLAGAYYEQY
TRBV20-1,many,SAGGREGLRDEQY
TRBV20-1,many,SARTGPLQGYEQF
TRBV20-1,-,SARKRESFGNEQY
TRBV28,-,ASSIPGAGVPDTQY
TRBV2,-,ASSDGRPYYEQY